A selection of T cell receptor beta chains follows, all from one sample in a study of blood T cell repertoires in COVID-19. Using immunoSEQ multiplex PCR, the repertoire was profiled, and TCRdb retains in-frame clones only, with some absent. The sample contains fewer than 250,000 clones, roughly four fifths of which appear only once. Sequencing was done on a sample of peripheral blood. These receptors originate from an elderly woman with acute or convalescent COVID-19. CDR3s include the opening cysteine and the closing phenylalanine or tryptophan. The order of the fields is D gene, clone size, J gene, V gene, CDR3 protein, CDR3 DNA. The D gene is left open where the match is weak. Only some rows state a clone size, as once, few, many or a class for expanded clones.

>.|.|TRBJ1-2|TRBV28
CASSLPGQGYTF
TGTGCCAGCAGTTTACCAGGGCAAGGCTACACCTTC
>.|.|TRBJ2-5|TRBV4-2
CASSQDARGIKETQYF
TGTGCCAGCAGCCAAGATGCTAGGGGCATCAAAGAGACCCAGTACTTC
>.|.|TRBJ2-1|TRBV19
CASSIGLANNEQFF
TGTGCCAGTAGTATAGGCCTAGCTAACAATGAGCAGTTCTTC
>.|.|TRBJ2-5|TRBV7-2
CASSSGQPVFSSREETQYF
TGTGCCAGCAGCTCCGGACAGCCCGTATTCAGCAGTCGTGAAGAGACCCAGTACTTC
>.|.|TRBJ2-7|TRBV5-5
CASSLGQRSYEQYF
TGTGCCAGCAGCTTGGGACAGCGTTCCTACGAGCAGTACTTC
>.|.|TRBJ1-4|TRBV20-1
CSASRQASLFF
TGCAGTGCTAGCAGACAGGCCTCTCTGTTTTTT
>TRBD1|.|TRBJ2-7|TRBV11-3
CASSFSQGNHEQYF
TGTGCCAGCAGCTTTTCACAGGGGAACCACGAGCAGTACTTC
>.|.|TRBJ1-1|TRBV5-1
CASSFVPGDTEAFF
TGCGCCAGCAGCTTCGTCCCAGGGGACACTGAAGCTTTCTTT
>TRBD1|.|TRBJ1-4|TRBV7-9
CASSLWDRGNEKLFF
TGTGCCAGCAGCTTATGGGACAGGGGTAATGAAAAACTGTTTTTT
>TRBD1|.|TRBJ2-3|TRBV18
CASSQGTGTDTQYF
TGTGCCAGCTCACAGGGGACAGGCACAGATACGCAGTATTTT
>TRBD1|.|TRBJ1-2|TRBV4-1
CASSQVRTGLNYGYTF
TGCGCCAGCAGCCAAGTCCGGACAGGTCTTAACTATGGCTACACCTTC
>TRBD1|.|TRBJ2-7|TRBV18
CASSPRTGETYEQYF
TGTGCCAGCTCACCAAGGACAGGGGAGACCTACGAGCAGTACTTC
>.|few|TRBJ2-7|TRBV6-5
CASSLVPNLPGGQYF
TGTGCCAGCAGTTTGGTCCCCAACCTTCCGGGTGGGCAGTACTTC
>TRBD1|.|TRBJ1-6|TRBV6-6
CASSRDRINSPLHF
TGTGCCAGCAGTAGGGACAGGATTAATTCACCCCTCCACTTT
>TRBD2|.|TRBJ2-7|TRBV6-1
CASSESAGGVDEQYF
TGTGCCAGCAGTGAAAGCGCGGGGGGGGTGGACGAGCAGTACTTC
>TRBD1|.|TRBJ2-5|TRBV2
CASSARDRVGETQYF
TGTGCCAGCAGTGCCCGGGACAGGGTCGGGGAGACCCAGTACTTC
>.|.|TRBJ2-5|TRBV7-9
CASSLVVRGRETQYF
TGTGCCAGCAGCTTAGTAGTCCGGGGGAGAGAGACCCAGTACTTC
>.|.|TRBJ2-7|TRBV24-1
CASNVGTDTGCEQYF
TGTGCCTCCAATGTTGGTACAGATACAGGGTGCGAGCAGTACTTC
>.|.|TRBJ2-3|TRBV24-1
CATSEVRWGGRNDTQYF
TGTGCCACCAGTGAGGTCAGGTGGGGGGGCCGTAATGATACGCAGTATTTT
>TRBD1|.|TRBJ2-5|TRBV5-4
CASSPGQGGSGTQYF
TGTGCCAGCAGCCCTGGACAGGGGGGTTCCGGGACCCAGTACTTC
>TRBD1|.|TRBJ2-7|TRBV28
CASRPTGTASYEQYF
TGTGCCAGCAGGCCTACCGGGACAGCCTCCTACGAGCAGTACTTC
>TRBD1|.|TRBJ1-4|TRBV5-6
CASSRRNTGGKNEKLFF
TGTGCCAGCAGCCGAAGGAACACAGGGGGAAAAAATGAAAAACTGTTTTTT
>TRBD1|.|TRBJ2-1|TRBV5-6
CASARDRIYVEQFF
TGTGCCAGCGCACGGGACAGAATTTACGTTGAGCAGTTCTTC
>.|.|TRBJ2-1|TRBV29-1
CSVVPGSYNEQFF
TGCAGCGTTGTCCCAGGATCCTACAATGAGCAGTTCTTC
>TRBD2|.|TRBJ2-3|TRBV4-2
CASSQVGGGINTDTQYF
TGTGCCAGCAGCCAAGTGGGCGGGGGGATAAACACAGATACGCAGTATTTT
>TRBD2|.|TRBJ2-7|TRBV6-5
CASRSTSGGAYEQYF
TGTGCCAGCAGGTCTACTAGCGGGGGGGCTTACGAGCAGTACTTC
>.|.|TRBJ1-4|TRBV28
CASSPSLKNEKLFF
TGTGCCAGCAGTCCCTCACTGAAGAATGAAAAACTGTTTTTT
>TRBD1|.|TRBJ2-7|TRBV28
CASSLPGTDYGLEQYF
TGTGCCAGCAGTTTACCCGGGACAGACTACGGCTTGGAGCAGTACTTC
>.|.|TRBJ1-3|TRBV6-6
CASSSEGGRGNTIYF
TGTGCCAGCAGTAGCGAGGGGGGGCGTGGAAACACCATATATTTT
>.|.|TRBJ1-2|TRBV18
CASSESDTPNYGYTF
TGTGCCAGCTCCGAGTCGGACACCCCTAACTATGGCTACACCTTC
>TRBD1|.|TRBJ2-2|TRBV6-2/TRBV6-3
CASSLGDRGRGTGELFF
TGTGCCAGCAGTTTAGGGGACAGGGGGCGCGGTACCGGGGAGCTGTTTTTT
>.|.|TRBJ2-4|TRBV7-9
CASSLAQGPRVDIQYF
TGTGCCAGCAGCTTAGCGCAGGGGCCCCGAGTTGACATTCAGTACTTC
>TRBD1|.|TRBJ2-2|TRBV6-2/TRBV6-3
CASSPDRGLRNTGELFF
TGTGCCAGCAGCCCGGACAGGGGGCTTAGGAACACCGGGGAGCTGTTTTTT
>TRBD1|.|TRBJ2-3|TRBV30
CARNRGTFADTQYF
TGTGCCAGGAACAGGGGGACCTTCGCAGATACGCAGTATTTT
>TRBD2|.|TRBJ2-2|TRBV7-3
CASSRGLAGGPFNTGELFF
TGTGCCAGCAGCCGAGGTCTAGCGGGAGGACCATTCAACACCGGGGAGCTGTTTTTT
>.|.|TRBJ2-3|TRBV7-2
CASSLYSRSRTDTQYF
TGTGCCAGCAGCTTATACTCTCGATCTCGCACAGATACGCAGTATTTT
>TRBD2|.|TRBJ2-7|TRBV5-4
CASSWGSGTYEQYF
TGTGCCAGCAGCTGGGGGAGCGGGACCTACGAGCAGTACTTC
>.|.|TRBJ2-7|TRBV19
CASKNQGGSYEQYF
TGTGCCAGCAAAAATCAGGGGGGCAGCTACGAGCAGTACTTC
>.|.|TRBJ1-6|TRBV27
CASRRGTSPLHF
TGTGCCAGCCGGAGGGGTACTTCACCCCTCCACTTT
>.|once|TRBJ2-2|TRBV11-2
CASSPTRPGELFF
TGTGCCAGCAGCCCTACTAGACCCGGGGAGCTGTTTTTT
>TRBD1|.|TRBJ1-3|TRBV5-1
CASSQTGGKSGNTIYF
TGCGCCAGCAGCCAGACAGGGGGAAAGAGTGGAAACACCATATATTTT
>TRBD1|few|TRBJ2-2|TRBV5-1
CASSLATGAAGELFF
TGCGCCAGCAGCTTGGCAACAGGGGCGGCCGGGGAGCTGTTTTTT
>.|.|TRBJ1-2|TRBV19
CASSILRRDGYTF
TGTGCCAGTAGTATCCTGAGACGGGATGGCTACACCTTC
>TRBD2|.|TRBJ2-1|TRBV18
CASSPGGRAPNEQFF
TGTGCCAGCTCCCCTGGCGGGAGGGCCCCCAATGAGCAGTTCTTC
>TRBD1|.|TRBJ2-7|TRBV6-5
CASSWVGQGRYEQYF
TGTGCCAGCAGCTGGGTGGGACAGGGTAGGTACGAGCAGTACTTC
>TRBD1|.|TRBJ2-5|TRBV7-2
CASSFSGTEPQETQYF
TGTGCCAGCAGCTTCTCCGGGACAGAGCCCCAAGAGACCCAGTACTTC
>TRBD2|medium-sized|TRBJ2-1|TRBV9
CASSVGGWSGYYNEQFF
TGTGCCAGCAGCGTGGGGGGGTGGAGCGGCTATTACAATGAGCAGTTCTTC
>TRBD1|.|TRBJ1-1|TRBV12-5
CASGFGDRGTEAFF
TGTGCTAGTGGTTTTGGGGACAGGGGAACTGAAGCTTTCTTT
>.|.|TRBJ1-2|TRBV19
CASSIGPGSNYGYTF
TGTGCCAGTAGTATTGGGCCGGGATCTAACTATGGCTACACCTTC
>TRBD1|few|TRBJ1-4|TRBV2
CASSLQGANEKLFF
TGTGCCAGCAGCCTACAGGGGGCGAATGAAAAACTGTTTTTT
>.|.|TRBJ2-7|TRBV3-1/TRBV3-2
CASSQGGGGHPEQYF
TGTGCCAGCAGCCAAGGGGGAGGGGGACACCCGGAGCAGTACTTC
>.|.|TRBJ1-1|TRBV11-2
CASNRGLHTEAFF
TGTGCCAGCAACCGAGGGCTGCACACTGAAGCTTTCTTT
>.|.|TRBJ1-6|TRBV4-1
CASSQDSGESTYNSPLHF
TGCGCCAGCAGCCAAGATTCAGGGGAGAGCACCTATAATTCACCCCTCCACTTT
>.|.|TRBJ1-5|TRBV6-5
CASSLGGSNQPQHF
TGTGCCAGCAGTCTTGGGGGGAGCAATCAGCCCCAGCATTTT